This T cell receptor beta chain emerged from a study of T cell responses to AZD1222 COVID-19 vaccine. Study results and limitations: There were mostly white British donors and more females than males, and clonal diversity was possibly underestimated. Close to half of spike-specific TCRs reportedly recognize unmutated variant regions.

Clones were read by immunoSEQ multiplex PCR, and TCRdb kept only the in-frame ones, dropping some. Among tens of thousands of clones listed, around 88% were seen once. With respect to this clone: Its target is not known.

The CDR3 is made up of 15 amino acids. Germline CDR1 is MDHEN and CDR2 is SYDVKM. The J segment lost 2 bases and the V segment lost 4 bases, leaving 5 bases of the junction unmatched. Sequencing was performed on peripheral blood, taken on day 0 of MenACWY control vaccination. This clonotype was obtained from an adult in good health. The chain is built from TRBV28 and TRBJ1-5; TRBD1 aligns across 7 bases. CDR3 in amino acids: CASSSGGQRNQPQHF. CDR3 sequence (DNA): TGTGCCAGCAGTTCAGGGGGACAGCGCAATCAGCCCCAGCATTTT.